This TCR beta chain appears in the sequencing data of a study of CD8 T cells in ankylosing spondylitis. Points from the study as a whole: It appeared that ankylosing spondylitis blood was characterized by a TCR beta motif of eight highly homologous variants.

Unmatched junction bases numbered 5, after V lost 8 bases and J lost 1 base. Germline-derived CDR1 and CDR2 are SGHRS and YFSETQ. This CDR3 has 14 residues. Quantitative molecular-barcoded 5'-RACE generated the TCR beta libraries. TCRdb processed the 5' RACE reads anew with MiXCR; each CDR3 protein has one entry. The sample contains 350,000 or so distinct CDR3 sequences, roughly 14% of which appear only once. This clonotype showed up many times. Its antigen is undetermined. The rearrangement links TRBV5-1 to TRBJ1-1, with 10 bases identical to TRBD1. Sequencing used blood, either unsorted or a sorted T cell fraction (not recorded which). This clonotype originated in a male donor with ankylosing spondylitis or in good health (not recorded which). CDR3 nucleotide sequence: TGCGCCAGTACGGACAGGGGGAAGAACACTGAAGCTTTCTTT. It translates to CASTDRGKNTEAFF.